This T cell receptor (beta chain) came from a study of T cell responses to AZD1222 COVID-19 vaccine. Study results and limitations: Baseline seropositivity occurred in only a handful of AZD1222 recipients. Repertoire sampling was restricted to post-peak T cell response timepoints.

Samples with a second dose at about 4 or about 12 weeks were pooled together. CDR1 is SNHLY, CDR2 FYNNEI, per germline. There are 14 residues in the CDR3. V was clipped by 3 bases and J by 4 bases, with 12 bases between them. Details on this clone: The target antigen is unknown.

Only in-frame clones appear in the TCRdb table, and some are missing; sequencing was by immunoSEQ multiplex PCR. The profile shows 100,000 to 150,000 clones, 75% to 95% of them singletons. The TCR sequence derives from an adult who received the AZD1222 COVID-19 vaccine. V is TRBV2 and J is TRBJ1-1, with D maybe TRBD1 (6 bases). The specimen comprised peripheral blood, sampled 28 days after the second AZD1222 dose. CDR3 residues: CASSDWGAPTEAFF. CDR3 coding DNA: TGTGCCAGCAGTGACTGGGGGGCGCCCACTGAAGCTTTCTTT.